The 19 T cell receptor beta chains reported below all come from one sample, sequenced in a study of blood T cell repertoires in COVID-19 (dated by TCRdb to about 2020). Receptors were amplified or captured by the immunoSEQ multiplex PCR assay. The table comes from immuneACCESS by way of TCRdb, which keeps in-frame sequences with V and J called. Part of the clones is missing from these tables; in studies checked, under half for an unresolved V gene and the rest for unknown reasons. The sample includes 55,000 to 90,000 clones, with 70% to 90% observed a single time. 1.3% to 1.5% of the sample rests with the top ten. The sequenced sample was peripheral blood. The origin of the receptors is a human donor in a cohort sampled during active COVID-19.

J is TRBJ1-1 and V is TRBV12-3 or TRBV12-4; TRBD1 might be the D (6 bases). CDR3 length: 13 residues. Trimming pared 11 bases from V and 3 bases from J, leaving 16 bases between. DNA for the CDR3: TGTGCCTCCAGAGAGGGGGGGTACACTGAAGCTTTCTTT. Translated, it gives CASREGGYTEAFF.

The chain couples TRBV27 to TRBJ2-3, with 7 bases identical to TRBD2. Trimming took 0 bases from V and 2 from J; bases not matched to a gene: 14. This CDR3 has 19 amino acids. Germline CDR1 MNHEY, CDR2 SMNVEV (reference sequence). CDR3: CASSLSGLAATLNTDTQYF. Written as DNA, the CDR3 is TGTGCCAGCAGTTTATCCGGGCTAGCGGCCACTCTTAACACAGATACGCAGTATTTT.

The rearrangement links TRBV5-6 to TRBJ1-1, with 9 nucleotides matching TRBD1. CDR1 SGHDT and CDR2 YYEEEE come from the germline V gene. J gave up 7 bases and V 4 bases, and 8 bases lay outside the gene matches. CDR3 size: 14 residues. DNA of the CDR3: TGTGCCAGCAGCGGAACAGGGGGCGGGGGTGAAGCTTTCTTT. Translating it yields CASSGTGGGGEAFF.

The CDR3 here is CASSWTGGATDTQYF. The CDR3 DNA reads as TGTGCCAGCAGTTGGACAGGGGGAGCCACAGATACGCAGTATTTT. The chain uses TRBV28 and TRBJ2-3, with 10 positions matching TRBD1. The V gene's germline CDR1 is MDHEN and CDR2 SYDVKM. Trimming at V came to 4 bases and at J to 2 bases, leaving 3 bases not matched to a gene. The CDR3 spans 15 residues.

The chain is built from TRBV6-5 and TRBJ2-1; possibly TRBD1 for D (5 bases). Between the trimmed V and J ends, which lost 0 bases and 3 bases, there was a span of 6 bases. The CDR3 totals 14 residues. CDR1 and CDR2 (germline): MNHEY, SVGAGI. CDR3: CASSYSDSYNEQFF. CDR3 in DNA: TGTGCCAGCAGTTACTCCGACAGCTACAATGAGCAGTTCTTC.

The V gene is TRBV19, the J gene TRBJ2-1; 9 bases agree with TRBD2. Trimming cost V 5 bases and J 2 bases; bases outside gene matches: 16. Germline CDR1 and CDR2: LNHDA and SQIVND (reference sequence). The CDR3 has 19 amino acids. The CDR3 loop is CASSSHDWVAGDTYNEQFF. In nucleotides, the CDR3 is TGTGCCAGTAGTTCCCATGATTGGGTAGCGGGAGACACCTACAATGAGCAGTTCTTC.

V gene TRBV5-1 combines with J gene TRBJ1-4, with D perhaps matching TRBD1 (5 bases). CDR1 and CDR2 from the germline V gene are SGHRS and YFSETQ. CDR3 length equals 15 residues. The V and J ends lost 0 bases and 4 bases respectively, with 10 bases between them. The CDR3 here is CASSLEGVYNEKLFF. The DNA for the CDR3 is TGCGCCAGCAGCTTGGAAGGGGTCTATAATGAAAAACTGTTTTTT.

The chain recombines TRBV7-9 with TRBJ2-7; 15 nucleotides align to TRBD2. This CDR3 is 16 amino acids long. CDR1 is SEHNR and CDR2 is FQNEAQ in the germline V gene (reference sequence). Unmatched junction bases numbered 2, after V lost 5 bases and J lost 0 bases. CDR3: CASSGTSGRSSYEQYF. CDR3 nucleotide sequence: TGTGCCAGCAGCGGGACTAGCGGGAGGTCCTCCTACGAGCAGTACTTC.

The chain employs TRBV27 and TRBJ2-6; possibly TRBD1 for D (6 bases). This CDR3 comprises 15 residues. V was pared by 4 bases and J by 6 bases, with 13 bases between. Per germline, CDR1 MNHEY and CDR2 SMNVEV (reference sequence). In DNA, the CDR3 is TGTGCCAGCAGTTCGGGACAATGGGTGGCCAACGTCCTGACTTTC. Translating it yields CASSSGQWVANVLTF.

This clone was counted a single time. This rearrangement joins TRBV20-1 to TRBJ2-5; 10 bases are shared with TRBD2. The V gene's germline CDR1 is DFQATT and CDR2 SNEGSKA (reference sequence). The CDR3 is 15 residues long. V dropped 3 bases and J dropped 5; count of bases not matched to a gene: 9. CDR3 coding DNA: TGCAGTGCTAGTGAGCTAGCGGGAGTGGTGGAGACCCAGTACTTC. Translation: CSASELAGVVETQYF.

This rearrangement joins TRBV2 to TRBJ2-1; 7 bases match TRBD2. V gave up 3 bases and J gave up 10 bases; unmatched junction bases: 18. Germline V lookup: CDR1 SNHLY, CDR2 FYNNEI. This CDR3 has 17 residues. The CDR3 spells CASSDVGAPTGEGEQFF. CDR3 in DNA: TGTGCCAGCAGTGATGTTGGAGCTCCCACGGGGGAGGGCGAGCAGTTCTTC.

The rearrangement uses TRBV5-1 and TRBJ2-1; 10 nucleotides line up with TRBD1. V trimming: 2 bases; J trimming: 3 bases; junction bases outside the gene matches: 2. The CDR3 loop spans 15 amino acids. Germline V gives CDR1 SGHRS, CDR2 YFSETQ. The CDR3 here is CASSLRTGGYNEQFF. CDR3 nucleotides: TGCGCCAGCAGCTTAAGGACAGGGGGCTACAATGAGCAGTTCTTC. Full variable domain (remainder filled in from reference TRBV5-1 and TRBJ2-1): KAGVTQTPRYLIKTRGQQVTLSCSPISGHRSVSWYQQTPGQGLQFLFEYFSETQRNKGNFPGRFSGRQFSNSRSEMNVSTLELGDSALYLCASSLRTGGYNEQFFGPGTRLTVL.

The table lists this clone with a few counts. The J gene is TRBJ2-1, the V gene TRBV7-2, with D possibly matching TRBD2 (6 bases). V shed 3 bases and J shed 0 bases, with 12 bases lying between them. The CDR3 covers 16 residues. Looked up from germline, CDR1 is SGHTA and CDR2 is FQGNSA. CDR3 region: CASSLGLLSSYNEQFF. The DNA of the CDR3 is TGTGCCAGCAGCTTGGGACTCTTAAGCTCCTACAATGAGCAGTTCTTC.

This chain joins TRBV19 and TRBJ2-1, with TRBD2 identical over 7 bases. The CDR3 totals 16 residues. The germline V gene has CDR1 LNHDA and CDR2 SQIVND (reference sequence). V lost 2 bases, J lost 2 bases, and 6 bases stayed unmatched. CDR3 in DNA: TGTGCCAGTAGTATATGGGGCGGGAGCACCTACAATGAGCAGTTCTTC. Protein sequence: CASSIWGGSTYNEQFF.

CDR3 residues: CASSRLAGAGANVLTF. DNA of the CDR3: TGTGCCAGTAGTCGCCTAGCGGGGGCCGGGGCCAACGTCCTGACTTTC. The rearrangement links TRBV19 to TRBJ2-6; TRBD2 agrees at 10 bases. The CDR3 sequence is 16 residues long. The trim removed 5 bases at V and 4 bases at J, leaving 5 bases unmatched. Per the germline V gene, CDR1 is LNHDA and CDR2 is SQIVND (reference sequence).

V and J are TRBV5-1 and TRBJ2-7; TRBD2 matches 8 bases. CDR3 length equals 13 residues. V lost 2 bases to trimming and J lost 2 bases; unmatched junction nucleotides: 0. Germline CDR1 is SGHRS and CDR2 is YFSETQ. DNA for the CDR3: TGCGCCAGCAGCTTCGGGGGGGCCTACGAGCAGTACTTC. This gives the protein CASSFGGAYEQYF.

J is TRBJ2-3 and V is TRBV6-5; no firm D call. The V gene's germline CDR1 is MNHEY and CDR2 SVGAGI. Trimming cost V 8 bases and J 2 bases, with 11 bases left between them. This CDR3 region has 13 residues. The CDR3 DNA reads TGTGCCAGCCGTCAAAGCATCACAGATACGCAGTATTTT. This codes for CASRQSITDTQYF.

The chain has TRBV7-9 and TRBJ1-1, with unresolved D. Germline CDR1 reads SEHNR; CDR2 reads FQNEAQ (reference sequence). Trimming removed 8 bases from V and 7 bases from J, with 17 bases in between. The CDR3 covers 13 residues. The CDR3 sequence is CASDEMLGIEAFF. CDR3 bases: TGTGCCAGCGATGAAATGCTAGGCATTGAAGCTTTCTTT. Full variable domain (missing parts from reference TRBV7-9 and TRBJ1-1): DTGVSQNPRHKITKRGQNVTFRCDPISEHNRLYWYRQTLGQGPEFLTYFQNEAQLEKSRLLSDRFSAERPKGSFSTLEIQRTEQGDSAMYLCASDEMLGIEAFFGQGTRLTVV.

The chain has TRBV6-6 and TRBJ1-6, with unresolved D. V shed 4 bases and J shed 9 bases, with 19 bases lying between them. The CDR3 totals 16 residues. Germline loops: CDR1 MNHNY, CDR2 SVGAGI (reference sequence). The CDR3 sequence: CASSFTARASGSPLHF. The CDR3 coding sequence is TGTGCCAGCAGTTTCACTGCGCGGGCCTCAGGTTCACCCCTCCACTTT.